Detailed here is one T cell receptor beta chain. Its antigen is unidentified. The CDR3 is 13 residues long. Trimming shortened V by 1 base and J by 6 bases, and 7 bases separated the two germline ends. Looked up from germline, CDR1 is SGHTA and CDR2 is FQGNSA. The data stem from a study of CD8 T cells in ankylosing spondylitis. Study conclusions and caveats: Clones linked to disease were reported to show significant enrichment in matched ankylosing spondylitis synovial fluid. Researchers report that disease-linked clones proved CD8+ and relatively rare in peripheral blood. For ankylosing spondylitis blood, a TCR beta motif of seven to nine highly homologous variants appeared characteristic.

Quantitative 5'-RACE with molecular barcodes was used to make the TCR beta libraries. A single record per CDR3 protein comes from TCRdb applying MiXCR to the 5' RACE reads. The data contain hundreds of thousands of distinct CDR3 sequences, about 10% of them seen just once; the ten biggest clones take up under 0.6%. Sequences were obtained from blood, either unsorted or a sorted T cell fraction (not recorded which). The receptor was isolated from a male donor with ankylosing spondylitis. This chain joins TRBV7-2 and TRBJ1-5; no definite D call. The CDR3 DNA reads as TGTGCCAGCAGCTTAGTCGTTACTCAGCCCCAGCATTTT. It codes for CASSLVVTQPQHF. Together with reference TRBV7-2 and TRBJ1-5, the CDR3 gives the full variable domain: GAGVSQSPSNKVTEKGKDVELRCDPISGHTALYWYRQSLGQGLEFLIYFQGNSAPDKSGLPSDRFSAERTGGSVSTLTIQRTQQEDSAVYLCASSLVVTQPQHFGDGTRLSIL.